This section outlines one TCR beta chain sequence together with its context. Its cognate antigen is unknown. Unmatched junction bases numbered 4, after V lost 4 bases and J lost 7 bases. This CDR3 is built from 13 residues. CDR1 and CDR2 from the germline V gene are LNHDA and SQIVND (reference sequence). Use of 60 Vbeta and 13 Jbeta primers characterized the PCR. The protocol was immunoSEQ multiplex PCR, while the TCRdb copy is restricted to in-frame clones and leaves out a portion. This repertoire includes 100,000 to 150,000 clones. The donors were healthy bone marrow donors. These data come from a study of cytomegalovirus exposure and HLA in healthy donors. Study results and caveats: Within an earlier analysis, most TCR beta V segments proved productive either about 90% or about 30% of the time. When analyzed later, a missense DCLRE1C variant was found to be linked to TCR beta V- and J-gene trimming. Likely technical artifact: a cluster of highly shared sequence variants.

This chain links TRBV19 with TRBJ2-7, with 10 bases matching TRBD1. The origin of this receptor is a woman in her thirties or forties in good health and CMV-seronegative. The material sequenced was PBMCs. This CDR3 reads CASSKTGGGEQYV. The CDR3 DNA sequence: TGTGCCAGTAGTAAGACAGGGGGCGGTGAGCAGTACGTC.